One and the same sample provided the 25 T cell receptor beta chains below, sequenced in a study of blood T cell repertoires in COVID-19. The method was immunoSEQ multiplex PCR; TCRdb's version includes in-frame clones alone and lacks a portion of them. This sample yields 93,000 or so clones, of which roughly 82% are seen a single time; 12% belongs to the top ten. Sequencing input: peripheral blood. These receptors came from a human donor in a cohort sampled during active COVID-19.

This chain uses TRBV10-3 with TRBJ1-1; TRBD1 might be the D (5 bases). Trimming left V 10 bases short and J 4 bases short, with 19 bases between. The length of the CDR3 is 14 residues. CDR1 is ENHRY and CDR2 is SYGVKD in the germline V gene. For the CDR3, the DNA is TGTGCCAGTGGCGGGGGGGTCTCGGGCACTGAAGCTTTCTTT. Translation gives CASGGGVSGTEAFF.

The chain links TRBV7-8 to TRBJ1-1; the match to TRBD1 covers 12 bases. V lost 5 bases and J lost 5; bases outside the gene matches: 15. CDR1 is SGHVS and CDR2 is FQNEAQ in the germline V gene. CDR3 length equals 18 residues. The CDR3 here is CASSPGLGQGALRTEAFF. CDR3 in DNA: TGTGCCAGCAGCCCGGGACTGGGACAGGGGGCTCTGAGAACTGAAGCTTTCTTT.

The V gene is TRBV6-5, the J gene TRBJ1-5; possibly TRBD1 for D (5 bases). The CDR3 spans 14 residues. Germline CDR1 reads MNHEY; CDR2 reads SVGAGI. The V end lost 4 bases, the J end lost 3 bases, and 10 bases lay between the germline ends. DNA of the CDR3: TGTGCCAGCAGTTCCAGGGTGTTCAATCAGCCCCAGCATTTT. Amino acid sequence: CASSSRVFNQPQHF.

The genes are TRBV3-1 (or the pseudogene TRBV3-2) and TRBJ1-5; D uncertain. The germline CDR1 and CDR2 sequences are LGHDT and YNNKEL (reference sequence). This CDR3 is 14 amino acids long. The V gene lost 1 base and the J gene lost 6 bases, with 10 bases spanning the gap. DNA of the CDR3: TGTGCCAGCAGCCAAGGGGTTTGGAGTCAGCCCCAGCATTTT. This gives the protein CASSQGVWSQPQHF.

Points on this clone: At one end, the junction sequence differs from germline, possibly due to a read error. The V call is TRBV12-3 or TRBV12-4, the J call TRBJ2-7; D is possibly TRBD2 (6 bases). This CDR3 comprises 12 residues. CDR3 in amino acids: CASSGSGTAASF. The CDR3 DNA follows: TGTGCCAGCAGTGGATCCGGGACTGCGGCATCCTTC.

J is TRBJ1-1 and V is TRBV5-4; D is possibly TRBD1 (6 bases). The CDR3 extends over 14 amino acids. The germline gives CDR1 SGHNT, CDR2 YYREEE (reference sequence). V lost 1 base and J 1 base, leaving 8 bases between the germline ends. CDR3 in amino acids: CASSLNRENTEAFF. The CDR3 DNA sequence: TGTGCCAGCAGCTTGAACAGGGAGAACACTGAAGCTTTCTTT.

The chain links TRBV5-1 to TRBJ1-6; 7 bases map to TRBD1. Looked up from germline, CDR1 is SGHRS and CDR2 is YFSETQ. The CDR3 has 14 residues. Trimming took 4 bases from V and 17 from J; bases not matched to a gene: 15. The CDR3 coding sequence is TGCGCCAGCAGCGCCCTAGAGACAGGGAAGAATGTCCACTTT. Encoded protein: CASSALETGKNVHF.

This rearrangement joins TRBV6-1 to TRBJ1-2; TRBD1 agrees at 7 bases. V lost 1 base to trimming and J lost 5 bases; unmatched junction nucleotides: 13. This CDR3 contains 17 residues. CDR1 and CDR2 (germline): MNHNS, SASEGT. The CDR3 here is CASSEVAGRGANYGYTF. The CDR3, as DNA: TGTGCCAGCAGTGAAGTAGCCGGCAGGGGGGCCAATTATGGCTACACCTTC.

The chain links TRBV10-2 to TRBJ1-4, with TRBD1 matching 7 bases. Germline lookup yields CDR1 WSHSY and CDR2 SAAADI. V dropped 6 bases and J dropped 3; count of bases not matched to a gene: 4. The CDR3 has 14 residues. Here the CDR3 DNA reads TGCGCCAGCAGCGGGGACAGCTCTAATGAAAAACTGTTTTTT. It translates to CASSGDSSNEKLFF.

The chain couples TRBV19 to TRBJ1-6; no clear D. This CDR3 region has 13 residues. Germline V gene sequence: CDR1 LNHDA, CDR2 SQIVND (reference sequence). The ends were cut back, 0 bases at V and 14 bases at J, with 11 bases in the middle. The CDR3 bases are TGTGCCAGTAGTATAGATAGGACTGCCACCCTCCACTTT. Its translation is CASSIDRTATLHF.

This chain connects TRBV7-7 to TRBJ2-5; D is unresolved. V was shortened by 1 base and J by 5 bases, with 8 bases between the two germline ends. The CDR3 covers 13 residues. Germline values: CDR1 SSHAT, CDR2 FNYEAQ (reference sequence). The CDR3 loop reads CASSLGAWETQYF. The CDR3 DNA sequence: TGTGCCAGCAGCTTAGGGGCCTGGGAGACCCAGTACTTC.

The rearrangement uses TRBV11-2 and TRBJ2-5; 8 bases align to TRBD2. Trimming cost V 0 bases and J 4 bases; bases outside gene matches: 7. CDR3 length: 16 amino acids. Germline V gene data show CDR1 as SGHAT and CDR2 as FQNNGV. CDR3 sequence: CASSLDRVSGTETQYF. The CDR3 DNA reads as TGTGCCAGCAGCTTAGATCGGGTTAGCGGGACAGAGACCCAGTACTTC.

This clone appeared once. CDR3: CASSQDLYEQYF. The CDR3 DNA follows: TGTGCCAGCAGCCAAGATCTCTACGAGCAGTACTTC. The rearrangement uses TRBV4-2 and TRBJ2-7; unclear D gene. Germline assignment: CDR1 LGHNA and CDR2 YNFKEQ. The CDR3 covers 12 residues. The V and J ends lost 0 bases and 3 bases respectively, with 3 bases between them.

In this sample, this clone turned up once. The rearrangement joins TRBV10-2 to TRBJ2-3; D gene ambiguous. V was shortened by 8 bases and J by 4 bases, with 13 bases between the two germline ends. CDR3 size: 13 residues. CDR1 and CDR2 (germline): WSHSY, SAAADI. The CDR3 nucleotides read TGCGCCAGCCGTGGGTCCCAGGCAGATACGCAGTATTTT. Its protein is CASRGSQADTQYF.

The chain recombines TRBV7-2 with TRBJ2-3; 10 bases align to TRBD2. Germline loops: CDR1 SGHTA, CDR2 FQGNSA. The CDR3 runs to 15 residues. The trim removed 7 bases at V and 5 bases at J, leaving 9 bases unmatched. CDR3 coding DNA: TGTGCCAGCAAGGGGGCTAGCGGGGGTAGAGATACGCAGTATTTT. This codes for CASKGASGGRDTQYF.

The V gene is TRBV6-4, the J gene TRBJ2-2; weak D call: TRBD1 (6 bases). The V end was cut by 10 bases, the J end by 2 bases, with 17 bases between. This CDR3 contains 15 residues. The V gene's germline CDR1 is MRHNA and CDR2 SNTAGT. The CDR3 spells CANPRDKLNTGELFF. The CDR3 DNA sequence: TGTGCCAATCCCCGGGACAAGCTCAACACCGGGGAGCTGTTTTTT.

V and J are TRBV9 and TRBJ2-5; 11 nucleotides agree with TRBD2. The CDR3 runs to 17 residues. V was clipped by 0 bases and J by 2 bases; unmatched bases: 6. Germline V CDR1 and CDR2: SGDLS, YYNGEE. CDR3: CASSVAGLAGGQETQYF. In nucleotides, the CDR3 is TGTGCCAGCAGCGTAGCTGGTCTAGCGGGGGGACAAGAGACCCAGTACTTC.

As DNA, the CDR3 is TGTGCCACCTCCCCGGGGGGCTATGGCTACACCTTC. Its translation: CATSPGGYGYTF. The chain couples TRBV24-1 to TRBJ1-2; D perhaps matches TRBD1 (5 bases). CDR3 length equals 12 residues. From germline, CDR1 is KGHDR and CDR2 SFDVKD. Trimming shortened V by 9 bases and J by 4 bases, and 11 bases separated the two germline ends.

This clone came up once. The CDR3 nucleotides read TGTGCCAGCGGACAGCGGGGGGCGGTCGGTGAGCAGTTCTTC. This sequence encodes CASGQRGAVGEQFF. The rearrangement links TRBV11-2 to TRBJ2-1; 9 bases are shared with TRBD2. V was pared by 8 bases and J by 9 bases, with 11 bases of the junction left unmatched. CDR1 and CDR2 from the germline V gene are SGHAT and FQNNGV. CDR3 length: 14 residues.

This rearrangement joins TRBV5-4 to TRBJ2-7; 9 bases are a match to TRBD1. After removal of 2 bases from V and 4 bases from J, the junction contained 7 bases not matched to a gene. Germline V gives CDR1 SGHNT, CDR2 YYREEE (reference sequence). This CDR3 contains 15 residues. The CDR3 DNA follows: TGTGCCAGCAGCTTAAATCCCGGGACAGGGTACGAGCAGTACTTC. Encoded protein: CASSLNPGTGYEQYF.

The chain uses TRBV6-1 and TRBJ1-1, with D hard to call. The germline CDR1 and CDR2 sequences are MNHNS and SASEGT. V lost 2 bases, J lost 0 bases, and 10 bases lay in between. The CDR3 extends over 15 amino acids. The CDR3 here is CASSESWALNTEAFF. The CDR3 DNA is TGTGCCAGCAGTGAATCGTGGGCTTTGAACACTGAAGCTTTCTTT.

The J gene is TRBJ1-5, the V gene TRBV10-2, with a tentative D call TRBD1 (6 bases). The germline V gene encodes CDR1 WSHSY and CDR2 SAAADI. CDR3 length: 14 residues. V lost 2 bases and J 7 bases, leaving 12 bases between the germline ends. CDR3 protein: CASSEVQGTQPQHF. The CDR3 nucleotides read TGCGCCAGCAGTGAGGTACAGGGTACGCAGCCCCAGCATTTT.

This clone was found once. J is TRBJ2-5 and V is TRBV11-2, with D possibly TRBD2 on 6 matching bases. V lost 6 bases to trimming and J lost 4 bases, with 12 bases between them. Germline CDR1 SGHAT, CDR2 FQNNGV. This CDR3 has 13 amino acids. The CDR3 DNA reads TGTGCCAGCAGAAGAGGAGGGTCAGAGACCCAGTACTTC. Its protein is CASRRGGSETQYF.

This rearrangement joins TRBV5-4 to TRBJ2-5; 11 nucleotides match TRBD2. V was pared by 5 bases and J by 2 bases, with 14 bases of the junction left unmatched. The CDR3 is 18 residues long. CDR1 and CDR2 (germline): SGHNT, YYREEE (reference sequence). DNA for the CDR3: TGTGCCAGCAGGTCGGCGGTGGTAGCGGGGGGGCGGCAAGAGACCCAGTACTTC. Translated, it gives CASRSAVVAGGRQETQYF.

This rearrangement joins TRBV10-2 to TRBJ1-4; 10 bases line up with TRBD1. The CDR3 is 17 residues long. The germline V gene has CDR1 WSHSY and CDR2 SAAADI. The V and J ends lost 4 bases and 1 base, in that order; junction bases with no gene match: 6. The CDR3 DNA is TGCGCCAGCAGTGTATCGGGACAGGGGATAACTAATGAAAAACTGTTTTTT. This sequence encodes CASSVSGQGITNEKLFF.